The 9 T cell receptor beta chains reported below all come from one sample, sequenced in a study of cytomegalovirus exposure and HLA in healthy donors. The PCR ran on 60 Vbeta and 13 Jbeta primers. Profiled with immunoSEQ multiplex PCR; TCRdb holds only in-frame clones, not every one. The table has 140,000 to 150,000 clones, more than 9.5% seen once; the top ten hold approximately 1.7%. The sample taken for sequencing was PBMCs. The receptor source for this set is a man between 50 and 59 years old in good health and CMV-seronegative.

This clone has more than one count but fewer than ten. The chain joins TRBV11-2 to TRBJ1-2, with 9 bases matching TRBD1. With V trimmed by 2 bases and J by 8 bases, 6 bases remained unmatched. The CDR3 runs to 14 residues. Germline assignment: CDR1 SGHAT and CDR2 FQNNGV. The CDR3: CASSLRDRAGGYTF. As DNA, the CDR3 is TGTGCCAGCAGCTTAAGGGACAGGGCGGGCGGCTACACCTTC. Together with reference TRBV11-2 and TRBJ1-2, the CDR3 gives the full variable domain: EAGVAQSPRYKIIEKRQSVAFWCNPISGHATLYWYQQILGQGPKLLIQFQNNGVVDDSQLPKDRFSAERLKGVDSTLKIQPAKLEDSAVYLCASSLRDRAGGYTFGSGTRLTVV.

This clone was seen only once. The rearrangement joins TRBV7-9 to TRBJ2-1, with 13 nucleotides matching TRBD2. Germline V gene data show CDR1 as SEHNR and CDR2 as FQNEAQ (reference sequence). This CDR3 contains 17 residues. V trimming: 1 base; J trimming: 3 bases; junction bases outside the gene matches: 3. CDR3 nucleotide sequence: TGTGCCAGCAGCTTAGGGGGGACTAGCGGGATCTACAATGAGCAGTTCTTC. It specifies CASSLGGTSGIYNEQFF.

The rearrangement uses TRBV30 and TRBJ2-3; D call uncertain. The germline V and J ends were trimmed by 3 bases and 0 bases, with 10 bases remaining between them. The CDR3 is 14 amino acids. The V gene's germline CDR1 is GTSNPN and CDR2 SVGIG (reference sequence). In DNA, the CDR3 is TGTGCCTGGAGGACTGTCTCTAGCACAGATACGCAGTATTTT. Protein sequence: CAWRTVSSTDTQYF. Full variable domain (rest looked up from reference TRBV30 and TRBJ2-3): SQTIHQWPATLVQPVGSPLSLECTVEGTSNPNLYWYRQAAGRGLQLLFYSVGIGQISSEVPQNLSASRPQDRQFILSSKKLLLSDSGFYLCAWRTVSSTDTQYFGPGTRLTVL.

The table lists this clone with a few counts. The chain couples TRBV9 to TRBJ1-5, with 7 bases aligning to TRBD1. Germline CDR1 is SGDLS and CDR2 is YYNGEE. This CDR3 is 16 amino acids long. The V segment lost 3 bases and the J segment 2 bases; nucleotides outside the gene matches: 8. CDR3 bases: TGTGCCAGCAGCGCCGGGACAGACCTGGGCAATCAGCCCCAGCATTTT. This translates into CASSAGTDLGNQPQHF. Complete variable domain (other parts from reference TRBV9 and TRBJ1-5): DSGVTQTPKHLITATGQRVTLRCSPRSGDLSVYWYQQSLDQGLQFLIQYYNGEERAKGNILERFSAQQFPDLHSELNLSSLELGDSALYFCASSAGTDLGNQPQHFGDGTRLSIL.

CDR3 region: CASSVEGGTDYGYTF. CDR3 bases: TGTGCCAGCAGCGTAGAAGGGGGAACGGACTATGGCTACACCTTC. The chain is built from TRBV9 and TRBJ1-2, with D perhaps matching TRBD1 (6 bases). V was shortened by 0 bases and J by 3 bases, with 12 bases between the two germline ends. The CDR3 covers 15 residues. Germline V gene lookup returns CDR1 SGDLS and CDR2 YYNGEE.

The chain employs TRBV9 and TRBJ1-1, with D perhaps matching TRBD1 (6 bases). CDR1 is SGDLS, CDR2 YYNGEE, per germline. The V end lost 4 bases, the J end lost 0 bases, and 19 bases lay between the germline ends. This CDR3 is built from 17 residues. The CDR3 DNA sequence: TGTGCCAGCAGCCCCGGGGGGACACGGGTAATGAACACTGAAGCTTTCTTT. This sequence encodes CASSPGGTRVMNTEAFF.

The CDR3 bases are TGTGCCAGCAGTTCCCCGGGGACAGGCGACTACGAGCAGTACTTC. Its protein product is CASSSPGTGDYEQYF. The chain uses TRBV28 and TRBJ2-7; 8 bases are a match to TRBD1. The CDR3 is 15 amino acids. V lost 4 bases to trimming and J lost 3 bases; unmatched junction nucleotides: 8. Looked up from germline, CDR1 is MDHEN and CDR2 is SYDVKM.

The chain uses TRBV29-1 and TRBJ2-3; 7 nucleotides agree with TRBD2. CDR1 and CDR2 (germline): SQVTM, ANQGSEA. The CDR3 sequence is 15 residues long. CDR3 nucleotides: TGCAGTGGTGGGGCGGCTAGCGGTTCCACAGATACGCAGTATTTT. It translates to CSGGAASGSTDTQYF.

V usage is TRBV27 and J usage is TRBJ2-4, with 8 nucleotides matching TRBD2. This CDR3 spans 14 amino acids. V was clipped by 3 bases and J by 6 bases; unmatched bases: 4. Germline CDR1 reads MNHEY; CDR2 reads SMNVEV (reference sequence). CDR3: CASSLGAGGNIQYF. The CDR3 bases are TGTGCCAGCAGTTTGGGGGCGGGGGGAAACATTCAGTACTTC.